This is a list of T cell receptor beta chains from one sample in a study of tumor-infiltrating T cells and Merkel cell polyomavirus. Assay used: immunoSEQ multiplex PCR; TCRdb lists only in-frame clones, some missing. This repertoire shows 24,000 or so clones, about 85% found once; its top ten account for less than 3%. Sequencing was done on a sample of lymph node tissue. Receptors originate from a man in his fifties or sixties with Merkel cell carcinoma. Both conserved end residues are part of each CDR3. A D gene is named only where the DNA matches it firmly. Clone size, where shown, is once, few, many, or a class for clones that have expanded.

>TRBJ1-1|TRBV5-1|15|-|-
CASSLVTGENTEAFF
TGCGCCAGCAGCTTGGTAACAGGCGAGAACACTGAAGCTTTCTTT
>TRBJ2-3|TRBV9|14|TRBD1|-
CASSDPQGADTQYF
TGTGCCAGCAGCGACCCCCAGGGGGCAGATACGCAGTATTTT
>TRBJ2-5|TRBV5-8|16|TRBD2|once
CASSLEGGLAGKTQYF
TGTGCCAGCAGCTTGGAAGGAGGACTAGCGGGAAAGACCCAGTACTTC
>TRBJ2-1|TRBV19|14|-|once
CASNTYMPADEQFF
TGTGCCAGTAACACCTATATGCCGGCGGATGAGCAGTTCTTC
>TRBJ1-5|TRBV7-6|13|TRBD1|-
CASSRQGDQPQHF
TGTGCCAGCAGCCGACAGGGGGATCAGCCCCAGCATTTT
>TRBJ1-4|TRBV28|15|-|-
CASRRQAATNEKLFF
TGTGCCAGCAGAAGACAGGCTGCAACTAATGAAAAACTGTTTTTT
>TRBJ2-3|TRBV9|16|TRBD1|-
CASMGGPGGSTDTQYF
TGTGCCAGCATGGGCGGGCCAGGGGGTAGCACAGATACGCAGTATTTT
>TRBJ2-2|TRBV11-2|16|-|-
CASSFRGRGGTGELFF
TGTGCCAGCAGCTTTCGCGGACGAGGAGGCACCGGGGAGCTGTTTTTT
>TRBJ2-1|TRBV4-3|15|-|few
CASSQPLGSHNEQFF
TGCGCCAGCAGCCAACCTTTAGGGAGTCACAATGAGCAGTTCTTC
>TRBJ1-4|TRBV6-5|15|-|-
CASSYSSGANEKLFF
TGTGCCAGCAGTTACTCGTCAGGGGCTAATGAAAAACTGTTTTTT
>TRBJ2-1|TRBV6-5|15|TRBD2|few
CASSSLAGGDNEQFF
TGTGCCAGCAGTTCGTTAGCGGGGGGTGACAATGAGCAGTTCTTC
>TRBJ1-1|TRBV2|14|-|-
CASRPQGSGAEAFF
TGTGCCAGCAGACCGCAGGGTAGTGGGGCTGAAGCTTTCTTT
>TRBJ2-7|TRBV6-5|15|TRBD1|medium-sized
CASSYSTTGTYEQYF
TGTGCCAGCAGTTACTCTACGACAGGGACCTACGAGCAGTACTTC
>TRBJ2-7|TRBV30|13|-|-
CAWSGTDAYEQYF
TGTGCCTGGAGCGGAACAGACGCCTACGAGCAGTACTTC
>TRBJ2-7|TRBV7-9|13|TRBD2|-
CAIGRGGPYEQYF
TGTGCCATCGGGCGGGGGGGCCCCTACGAGCAGTACTTC
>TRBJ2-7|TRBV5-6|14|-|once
CASSLFGPSREQYF
TGTGCCAGCAGCCTTTTTGGGCCGAGTCGCGAGCAGTACTTC
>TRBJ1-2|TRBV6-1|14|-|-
CASSEGSWSGGYTF
TGTGCCAGCAGTGAAGGGAGTTGGTCCGGCGGCTACACCTTC
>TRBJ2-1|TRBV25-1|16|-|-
CASSEEPSGPYNEQFF
TGTGCCAGCAGTGAGGAACCGAGCGGACCCTACAATGAGCAGTTCTTC
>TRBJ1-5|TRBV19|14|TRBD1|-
CASAGTGGTQPQHF
TGTGCCAGCGCTGGGACAGGGGGCACTCAGCCCCAGCATTTT
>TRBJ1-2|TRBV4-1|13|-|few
CASSLQGNDGYTF
TGCGCCAGCAGCCTACAGGGAAATGATGGCTACACCTTC
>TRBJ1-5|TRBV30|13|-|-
CAWSVRGGQPQHF
TGTGCCTGGAGTGTACGGGGGGGTCAGCCCCAGCATTTT
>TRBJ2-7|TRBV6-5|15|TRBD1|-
CASSYPGQGPYEQYF
TGTGCCAGCAGTTACCCGGGACAGGGACCCTACGAGCAGTACTTC
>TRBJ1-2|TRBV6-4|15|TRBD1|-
CASSPGQGPFYGYTF
TGTGCCAGCAGTCCTGGACAGGGACCCTTCTATGGCTACACCTTC
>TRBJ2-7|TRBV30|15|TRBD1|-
CAWSVRGTGGYEQYF
TGTGCCTGGAGTGTACGGGGGACAGGGGGCTACGAGCAGTACTTC
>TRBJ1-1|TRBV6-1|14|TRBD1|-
CASRLRQGSTEAFF
TGTGCCAGCAGGTTACGACAGGGGAGCACTGAAGCTTTCTTT
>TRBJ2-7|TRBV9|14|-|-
CASSVLEGNYEQYF
TGTGCCAGCAGCGTATTGGAGGGCAACTACGAGCAGTACTTC
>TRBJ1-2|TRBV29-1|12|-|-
CSVVQGGSGYTF
TGCAGCGTTGTGCAGGGCGGTAGTGGCTACACCTTC
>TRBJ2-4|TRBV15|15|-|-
CATSRASVEFDIQYF
TGTGCCACCAGCAGAGCTTCCGTTGAGTTTGACATTCAGTACTTC
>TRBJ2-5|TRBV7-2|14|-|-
CASSFSTYQETQYF
TGTGCCAGCAGCTTTTCGACATACCAAGAGACCCAGTACTTC
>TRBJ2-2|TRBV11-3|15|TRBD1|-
CASSWDRGITGELFF
TGTGCCAGCAGCTGGGACAGGGGGATTACCGGGGAGCTGTTTTTT
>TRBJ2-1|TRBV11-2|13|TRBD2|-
CASSHGTNNEQFF
TGTGCCAGCAGCCACGGGACTAACAATGAGCAGTTCTTC
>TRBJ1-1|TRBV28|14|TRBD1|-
CASSEGQGHTEAFF
TGTGCCAGCAGTGAAGGACAGGGGCATACTGAAGCTTTCTTT
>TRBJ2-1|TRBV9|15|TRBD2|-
CASSVDLAGDVEQFF
TGTGCCAGCAGCGTAGATCTAGCGGGAGACGTGGAGCAGTTCTTC